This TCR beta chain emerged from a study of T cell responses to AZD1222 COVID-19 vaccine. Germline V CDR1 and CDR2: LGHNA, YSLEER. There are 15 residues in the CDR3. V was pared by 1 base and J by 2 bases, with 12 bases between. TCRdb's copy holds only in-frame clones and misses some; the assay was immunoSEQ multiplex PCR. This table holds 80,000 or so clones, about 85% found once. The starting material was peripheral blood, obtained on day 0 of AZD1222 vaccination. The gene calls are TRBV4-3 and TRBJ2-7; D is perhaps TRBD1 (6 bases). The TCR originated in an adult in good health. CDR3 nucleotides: TGCGCCAGCAGCCAAGTCAGGGGCTCGGCCTACGAGCAGTACTTC. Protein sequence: CASSQVRGSAYEQYF.